One and the same sample provided the 25 T cell receptor beta chains below, sequenced in a study of blood T cell repertoires in COVID-19. Only in-frame clones appear in the TCRdb table, and some are missing; sequencing was by immunoSEQ multiplex PCR. The data show 190,000 or so clones, with more than 70% seen just once and roughly 4% held by the top ten. Specimen: peripheral blood. Source of these receptors: a woman aged 30 to 39 with acute or convalescent COVID-19.

The chain recombines TRBV28 with TRBJ1-4; a possible D gene is TRBD1 (6 bases). With 4 bases removed from V and 5 bases from J, the gap between germline ends came to 8 bases. Germline V gene sequence: CDR1 MDHEN, CDR2 SYDVKM. The CDR3 loop spans 13 amino acids. The CDR3 coding sequence is TGTGCCAGCAGTTCGGACAGCAATGAAAAACTGTTTTTT. Its protein product is CASSSDSNEKLFF. Filled out from reference TRBV28 and TRBJ1-4, the complete variable domain reads DVKVTQSSRYLVKRTGEKVFLECVQDMDHENMFWYRQDPGLGLRLIYFSYDVKMKEKGDIPEGYSVSREKKERFSLILESASTNQTSMYLCASSSDSNEKLFFGSGTQLSVL.

The V and J genes are TRBV21-1 and TRBJ1-6. TRBV21-1 is recorded as a pseudogene. This CDR3 spans 14 amino acids. The CDR3 loop reads CARPSHAGSSPLHF. The CDR3 DNA is TGTGCCAGACCTAGCCACGCGGGCAGCTCACCCCTCCACTTT.

The CDR3 sequence: CASSQGFTGPSGNTIYF. The CDR3 DNA sequence: TGTGCCAGCAGCCAAGGGTTCACCGGTCCCTCTGGAAACACCATATATTTT. The gene calls are TRBV3-1 (or the pseudogene TRBV3-2) and TRBJ1-3; D call uncertain. The CDR3 loop spans 17 amino acids. Germline CDR1 is LGHDT and CDR2 is YNNKEL (reference sequence). V was shortened by 1 base and J by 0 bases, with 13 bases between the two germline ends.

This chain joins TRBV18 and TRBJ2-5; a weak D match, TRBD2 (5 bases). CDR3 length: 14 amino acids. Between the trimmed V and J ends, which lost 5 bases and 5 bases, there was a span of 15 bases. Per the germline V gene, CDR1 is KGHSH and CDR2 is LQKENI. Here the CDR3 DNA reads TGTGCCAGCTCAGATCCGCGGGTCCGCGAGACCCAGTACTTC. Translated: CASSDPRVRETQYF.

The chain carries TRBV14 and TRBJ2-3, with a possible D match to TRBD1 (6 bases). V was pared by 1 base and J by 7 bases, with 12 bases between. The germline V gene has CDR1 SGHDN and CDR2 FVKESK. This CDR3 is 14 amino acids long. The CDR3 sequence: CASSQGGGPNTQYF. CDR3 DNA: TGTGCCAGCAGCCAAGGTGGGGGCCCTAATACGCAGTATTTT.

The J gene is TRBJ2-6, the V gene TRBV28, with D perhaps TRBD2 (5 bases). There are 21 residues in the CDR3. CDR1 is MDHEN and CDR2 is SYDVKM in the germline V gene. V dropped 3 bases and J dropped 0 bases, with 24 bases sitting between them. The CDR3 nucleotides are TGTGCCAGCAGTTTTGGGGAGAAATTCAGCTCTATTTACTCTGGGGCCAACGTCCTGACTTTC. It translates to CASSFGEKFSSIYSGANVLTF. The full variable domain, completed using reference TRBV28 and TRBJ2-6, is DVKVTQSSRYLVKRTGEKVFLECVQDMDHENMFWYRQDPGLGLRLIYFSYDVKMKEKGDIPEGYSVSREKKERFSLILESASTNQTSMYLCASSFGEKFSSIYSGANVLTFGAGSRLTVL.

This clone has just one count. The V gene is TRBV18, the J gene TRBJ2-2, with 10 bases that match TRBD2. The CDR3 is made up of 16 amino acids. Germline CDR1 and CDR2: KGHSH and LQKENI. V dropped 2 bases and J dropped 3; count of bases not matched to a gene: 3. CDR3 nucleotide sequence: TGTGCCAGCTCACCATCGAGCGGGAGGGACACCGGGGAGCTGTTTTTT. It yields the protein CASSPSSGRDTGELFF.

The genes are TRBV28 and TRBJ2-1; D remains unclear. This CDR3 region has 14 residues. Germline loops: CDR1 MDHEN, CDR2 SYDVKM. The V and J ends lost 7 bases and 7 bases respectively, with 17 bases between them. The CDR3 reads CASNSWRSGNEQFF. As DNA, the CDR3 is TGTGCCAGCAACTCCTGGAGATCCGGGAATGAGCAGTTCTTC.

The chain combines TRBV28 with TRBJ2-5; 8 bases map to TRBD2. V gave up 10 bases and J gave up 5 bases; unmatched junction bases: 3. This CDR3 is 11 amino acids long. CDR1 is MDHEN, CDR2 SYDVKM, per germline. For the CDR3, the DNA is TGTGCCACCCGGGGGGGGGAGACCCAGTACTTC. Residues: CATRGGETQYF. Based on the CDR3 plus reference TRBV28 and TRBJ2-5, the full variable domain is DVKVTQSSRYLVKRTGEKVFLECVQDMDHENMFWYRQDPGLGLRLIYFSYDVKMKEKGDIPEGYSVSREKKERFSLILESASTNQTSMYLCATRGGETQYFGPGTRLLVL.

This clone was detected only once. The chain combines TRBV6-5 with TRBJ1-1; TRBD1 is a possible D gene (6 bases). Trimming removed 5 bases at V and 2 bases at J, with 15 bases between. The V gene's germline CDR1 is MNHEY and CDR2 SVGAGI. This CDR3 comprises 15 residues. The CDR3: CASSNTDRANTEAFF. CDR3 nucleotides: TGTGCCAGCAGTAACACGGACAGAGCTAACACTGAAGCTTTCTTT.

The chain uses TRBV28 and TRBJ2-1; TRBD2 agrees at 9 bases. J was trimmed by 4 bases and V by 6 bases; bases with no gene match: 10. From germline, CDR1 is MDHEN and CDR2 SYDVKM. The CDR3 extends over 16 amino acids. CDR3 nucleotide sequence: TGTGCCAGCAGCCGCGGGAGGGCCTTCGGTTACAATGAGCAGTTCTTC. This codes for CASSRGRAFGYNEQFF.

V is TRBV5-6 and J is TRBJ1-5; tentative D call: TRBD1 (6 bases). CDR1 and CDR2 (germline): SGHDT, YYEEEE. This CDR3 is built from 14 residues. Between the trimmed V and J ends, which lost 2 bases and 6 bases, there was a span of 12 bases. The CDR3 DNA reads as TGTGCCAGCAGCTTCACAGGGACTACTCAGCCCCAGCATTTT. Protein sequence: CASSFTGTTQPQHF.

V usage is TRBV12-5 and J usage is TRBJ2-2; D perhaps matches TRBD1 (6 bases). There are 15 residues in the CDR3. V was clipped by 0 bases and J by 3 bases, with 8 bases between them. The germline gives CDR1 LGHNT, CDR2 FRNRAP. The CDR3 region is CASGLVRGDTGELFF. DNA of the CDR3: TGTGCTAGTGGTTTGGTCAGGGGAGACACCGGGGAGCTGTTTTTT.

V gene TRBV6-1 combines with J gene TRBJ2-1; 12 nucleotides align to TRBD2. CDR1 and CDR2 from the germline V gene are MNHNS and SASEGT. The junction had 6 bases not matched to a gene; V was cut back by 3 bases and J by 3 bases. This CDR3 spans 17 amino acids. The CDR3 bases are TGTGCCAGCAGTGATAACCTAGCGGGAGGGCTCTACAATGAGCAGTTCTTC. This codes for CASSDNLAGGLYNEQFF.

This rearrangement joins TRBV10-1 to TRBJ2-3, with 16 nucleotides matching TRBD2. The V segment lost 4 bases and the J segment 6 bases; nucleotides outside the gene matches: 7. The CDR3 has 17 amino acids. Germline V gives CDR1 WNHNN, CDR2 SYGVQD (reference sequence). CDR3 amino acids: CASSAGLAGGPRDTQYF. CDR3 nucleotides: TGCGCCAGCAGTGCGGGACTAGCGGGAGGGCCAAGGGATACGCAGTATTTT.

This clone was counted only a few times. The chain couples TRBV5-6 to TRBJ1-3; a possible D gene is TRBD1 (5 bases). From germline, CDR1 is SGHDT and CDR2 YYEEEE. The CDR3 totals 16 residues. V lost 3 bases and J 4 bases, leaving 17 bases between the germline ends. The CDR3 sequence is CASSWRDSGPGNTIYF. The CDR3 nucleotides are TGTGCCAGCAGCTGGAGAGACAGCGGGCCCGGAAACACCATATATTTT.

The chain links TRBV28 to TRBJ1-1; D unclear. The germline V gene encodes CDR1 MDHEN and CDR2 SYDVKM. The CDR3 length is 15 residues. Between the trimmed V and J ends, which lost 8 bases and 5 bases, there was a span of 21 bases. The DNA of the CDR3 is TGTGCCAGCCAAAATGGACTCCTTGGAGGAACTGAAGCTTTCTTT. Amino acids: CASQNGLLGGTEAFF.

V usage is TRBV2 and J usage is TRBJ2-5; D gene ambiguous. Trimming took off 3 bases at V and 12 bases at J, with 8 bases between the two ends. The CDR3 runs 10 residues. CDR1 and CDR2 from the germline V gene are SNHLY and FYNNEI. CDR3 region: CASSDSREYF. The CDR3 DNA is TGTGCCAGCAGTGATTCACGGGAGTACTTC.

The chain carries TRBV5-4 and TRBJ2-3; 7 nucleotides match TRBD2. The CDR3 has 15 amino acids. Germline V gives CDR1 SGHNT, CDR2 YYREEE (reference sequence). Unmatched junction bases numbered 4, after V lost 2 bases and J lost 1 base. This chain's CDR3 is CASSLPLAGTDTQYF. DNA of the CDR3: TGTGCCAGCAGCTTACCCCTAGCGGGCACAGATACGCAGTATTTT.

This chain joins TRBV5-4 and TRBJ1-1; 7 bases align to TRBD1. Trimming at V came to 3 bases and at J to 11 bases, leaving 4 bases not matched to a gene. Germline lookup yields CDR1 SGHNT and CDR2 YYREEE (reference sequence). This CDR3 comprises 11 residues. CDR3 in amino acids: CASSSTGLAFF. As DNA, the CDR3 is TGTGCCAGCAGCTCGACAGGGTTGGCTTTCTTT.

The chain has TRBV10-1 and TRBJ1-2; a possible D gene is TRBD1 (5 bases). Per the germline V gene, CDR1 is WNHNN and CDR2 is SYGVQD (reference sequence). The CDR3 is 15 amino acids. The V end lost 6 bases, the J end lost 3 bases, and 17 bases lay between the germline ends. This CDR3 reads CASRLPGITDYGYTF. DNA for the CDR3: TGCGCCAGCAGACTACCAGGGATTACGGACTATGGCTACACCTTC.

The rearrangement uses TRBV6-5 and TRBJ1-5; D ambiguous. Germline V gene sequence: CDR1 MNHEY, CDR2 SVGAGI. V lost 10 bases, J lost 1 base, and 11 bases lay in between. This CDR3 contains 13 residues. CDR3 nucleotide sequence: TGTGCCACAACATCGAGGAGCAATCAGCCCCAGCATTTT. Protein product: CATTSRSNQPQHF.

In its sample, this clone was seen once. This chain links TRBV5-4 with TRBJ2-5, with D unresolved. This CDR3 contains 13 residues. Germline loops: CDR1 SGHNT, CDR2 YYREEE (reference sequence). V lost 0 bases and J lost 3, with 6 bases in between. Here the CDR3 reads CASSLESEETQYF. The CDR3 DNA reads TGTGCCAGCAGCTTGGAATCAGAAGAGACCCAGTACTTC.

The rearrangement uses TRBV6-5 and TRBJ2-1, with 9 bases aligning to TRBD1. The CDR3 is 15 residues long. CDR1 and CDR2 from the germline V gene are MNHEY and SVGAGI. With V trimmed by 6 bases and J by 3 bases, 6 bases remained unmatched. CDR3 loop: CASRGTGQFYNEQFF. The CDR3 coding sequence is TGTGCCAGCAGGGGGACAGGGCAATTCTACAATGAGCAGTTCTTC.

The CDR3 protein is CASSGGPYYEQYF. In nucleotides, the CDR3 is TGTGCCAGCAGCGGAGGGCCCTACTACGAGCAGTACTTC. This rearrangement joins TRBV6-5 to TRBJ2-7; D perhaps matches TRBD2 (6 bases). Germline CDR1 MNHEY, CDR2 SVGAGI. The CDR3 totals 13 residues. V lost 6 bases and J 3 bases, leaving 12 bases between the germline ends.